This T cell receptor (beta chain) was sequenced in a study of cytomegalovirus exposure and HLA in healthy donors. Produced via immunoSEQ multiplex PCR; TCRdb's table is partial and in-frame only. Among approximately 110,000 clones listed, roughly 94% were seen once. The source of this sequence is a woman aged 18-30 years in good health and CMV-seronegative. Sequenced: PBMCs.

The CDR3 DNA follows: TGTGCCAGCAGTCCAGGACTAGCGGGAAGAGGAGATACGCAGTATTTT. Its translation: CASSPGLAGRGDTQYF. The chain recombines TRBV7-6 with TRBJ2-3; 12 bases line up with TRBD2. The V gene's germline CDR1 is SGHVS and CDR2 FNYEAQ. The CDR3 is 16 residues long. The V gene end was trimmed by 6 bases and the J gene end by 5 bases; junction bases not matched to a gene: 9.